The 27 T cell receptor beta chains listed next were all sequenced from one sample in a study of human T cells and chemical hapten exposure. Specified time point: pre-sensitization, week 0. The treatment here: therapeutic diphenylcyclopropenone sensitization with weekly scalp DPC. Each CDR3 protein gets one entry after TCRdb re-called the RACE reads with MiXCR. The table records approximately 79,000 distinct CDR3 sequences, over 6.5% of them present only once. Sequenced here: whole blood, sampled in connection with sensitization to the hapten diphenylcyclopropenone (DPC). All receptors come from a man aged 40-50 years with alopecia areata. Some clones in this sample may be carry-over from other donors' samples.

As for this clonotype: At one of its ends the junction is not consistent with the germline gene, which may arise from a read error. This rearrangement joins TRBV25-1 to TRBJ2-7, with a weak D call TRBD1 (6 bases). This CDR3 comprises 13 residues. Germline V gives CDR1 MGHDK, CDR2 SYGVNS. The CDR3 DNA is TGTGCCAGCAGTCTAACAGGGCCCTACGAGAAGTACTTC. Translated: CASSLTGPYEKYF.

This chain joins TRBV3-1 and TRBJ2-1; TRBD2 aligns across 8 bases. The CDR3 sequence is 16 residues long. V dropped 6 bases and J dropped 7; count of bases not matched to a gene: 14. Germline V CDR1 and CDR2: LGHDT, YNNKEL (reference sequence). CDR3 amino acids: CASRNLAGTGRNEQFF. The CDR3, as DNA: TGTGCCAGCAGAAACTTAGCGGGAACGGGCAGGAATGAGCAGTTCTTC.

V gene TRBV12-3 or TRBV12-4 combines with J gene TRBJ2-5; weak D call: TRBD1 (8 bases). The CDR3 runs to 19 residues. Trimming took 5 bases from V and 2 from J, leaving 27 bases between them. The CDR3 region is CASSRQGTISSWVQETQYF. CDR3 nucleotides: TGTGCCAGCAGTCGACAGGGGACTATTTCGTCGTGGGTTCAAGAGACCCAGTACTTC.

The chain uses TRBV3-1 and TRBJ1-6; possible D gene TRBD1, 5 bases. This CDR3 has 16 amino acids. With 1 base removed from V and 7 bases from J, the gap between germline ends came to 14 bases. From germline, CDR1 is LGHDT and CDR2 YNNKEL (reference sequence). This CDR3 is CASSQVWGTLNSPLHF. In DNA form, the CDR3 reads TGTGCCAGCAGCCAAGTTTGGGGCACATTGAATTCACCCCTCCACTTT. The complete variable domain, with remaining parts taken from reference TRBV3-1 and TRBJ1-6, reads DTAVSQTPKYLVTQMGNDKSIKCEQNLGHDTMYWYKQDSKKFLKIMFSYNNKELIINETVPNRFSPKSPDKAHLNLHINSLELGDSAVYFCASSQVWGTLNSPLHFGNGTRLTVT.

The chain links TRBV6-2 or TRBV6-3 to TRBJ1-3; TRBD1 matches at 7 bases. There are 18 residues in the CDR3. CDR1 MNHEY and CDR2 SVGEGT come from the germline V gene. V lost 6 bases and J lost 0; bases outside the gene matches: 14. The CDR3 reads CASRPYPGQKSSGNTIYF. CDR3 in DNA: TGTGCCAGCAGACCCTATCCGGGACAGAAATCCTCTGGAAACACCATATATTTT.

This clonotype was counted at least ten times. V gene TRBV28 combines with J gene TRBJ2-7; D uncertain. The V end was cut by 6 bases, the J end by 4 bases, with 10 bases between. This CDR3 has 12 amino acids. Germline V gives CDR1 MDHEN, CDR2 SYDVKM. The CDR3: CASSRLGYEQYF. The CDR3 DNA follows: TGTGCCAGCAGCCGCCTGGGGTACGAGCAGTACTTC.

This clonotype was counted ten times or more. The V call is TRBV12-3 or TRBV12-4, the J call TRBJ1-2; D call uncertain. The CDR3 runs 13 residues. V lost 6 bases and J lost 10, with 18 bases in between. In DNA, the CDR3 is TGTGCCAGCAGCCAAGGTAGCAGGCGTGACTACACCTTC. Its translation: CASSQGSRRDYTF.

V is TRBV18 and J is TRBJ2-3; D is possibly TRBD2 (5 bases). Germline assignment: CDR1 KGHSH and CDR2 LQKENI. This CDR3 is built from 13 residues. V lost 5 bases and J 2 bases, leaving 8 bases between the germline ends. The CDR3 DNA reads as TGTGCCAGCTCAGACTATGCCACAGATACGCAGTATTTT. The encoded protein is CASSDYATDTQYF.

This clonotype was seen repeatedly, ten times or more. V usage is TRBV5-1 and J usage is TRBJ2-7, with a weak D call TRBD1 (5 bases). This CDR3 is built from 12 residues. In germline, CDR1 is SGHRS, CDR2 YFSETQ. The V end lost 1 base, the J end lost 5 bases, and 7 bases lay between the germline ends. This CDR3 is CASSLLGDEQYV. Here the CDR3 DNA reads TGCGCCAGCAGCTTGTTAGGGGACGAGCAGTACGTC.

This clonotype was observed at least ten times. The rearrangement links TRBV7-2 to TRBJ2-3; 7 bases fit TRBD1. This CDR3 is 17 amino acids long. Germline trimming cut 1 base from V and 1 base from J; bases unmatched to any gene: 8. Germline assignment: CDR1 SGHTA and CDR2 FQGNSA. The CDR3 is CASSLGSPGTGTDTQYF. The CDR3, as DNA: TGTGCCAGCAGCTTAGGTAGCCCCGGGACAGGCACAGATACGCAGTATTTT.

The V gene is TRBV12-3 or TRBV12-4, the J gene TRBJ2-7; D is perhaps TRBD1 or TRBD2 (7 bases each). The germline V and J ends were trimmed by 5 bases and 6 bases, with 11 bases remaining between them. This CDR3 region has 12 residues. CDR3 sequence reads: CASSPGGVEQYV. CDR3 coding DNA: TGTGCCAGCAGTCCAGGGGGGGTCGAGCAGTACGTC.

This clonotype was seen only a few times. This sequence joins TRBV6-7 and TRBJ2-7; 8 bases align to TRBD2. TRBV6-7 carries the ORF label, with uncertain function. The CDR3 is 14 residues long. Unmatched junction bases numbered 6, after V lost 3 bases and J lost 5 bases. The CDR3 is CASSYLAGSHEQYV. CDR3 DNA: TGTGCCAGCAGTTATCTAGCGGGTAGCCACGAGCAGTACGTC.

This clonotype was observed many times. The chain is built from TRBV29-1 and TRBJ1-2; no definite D call. The germline gives CDR1 SQVTM, CDR2 ANQGSEA. This CDR3 comprises 12 residues. V lost 3 bases, J lost 3 bases, and 8 bases lay in between. CDR3 DNA sequence: TGCAGCGTTGATACAGATTACTATGGCTACACCTTC. Its translation is CSVDTDYYGYTF.

This clonotype was observed at least ten times. The chain is built from TRBV15 and TRBJ1-5; D is unresolved. Germline CDR1 is LNHNV and CDR2 is YYDKDF (reference sequence). The V end was cut by 3 bases, the J end by 4 bases, with 7 bases between. This CDR3 spans 13 amino acids. CDR3 in amino acids: CATSRDLNQPQHF. The CDR3 bases are TGTGCCACCAGCAGGGATTTGAATCAGCCCCAGCATTTT.

CDR3 region: CASSLTIVGEQYV. The CDR3 DNA reads TGTGCCAGCAGTTTAACTATAGTGGGGGAGCAGTACGTC. This sequence joins TRBV12-3 or TRBV12-4 and TRBJ2-7, with no clear D. The CDR3 spans 13 residues. Deletions cut 2 bases from V and 7 bases from J, with 12 bases between.

The chain links TRBV24-1 to TRBJ1-5, with TRBD1 matching 7 bases. In germline, CDR1 is KGHDR, CDR2 SFDVKD. The ends lost 2 bases at V and 5 bases at J; junction bases unmatched: 5. The CDR3 is 15 residues long. The DNA of the CDR3 is TGTGCCACCAGTGATTCAACAGGGGATTATCAGCCCCAGCATTTT. Amino acid sequence: CATSDSTGDYQPQHF.

The chain combines TRBV12-3 or TRBV12-4 with TRBJ1-1; D call uncertain. The CDR3 loop spans 16 amino acids. V was cut by 3 bases and J by 5 bases, with 19 bases left in between. Here the CDR3 DNA reads TGTGCCAGCAGTTTTTACAGCCCTACTCAGTGGACTGAAGCTTTCTTT. Its protein product is CASSFYSPTQWTEAFF.

This clonotype was recorded at least ten times. This rearrangement joins TRBV7-9 to TRBJ1-1, with unresolved D. Trimming left V 5 bases short and J 2 bases short, with 15 bases between. There are 15 residues in the CDR3. The germline CDR1 and CDR2 sequences are SEHNR and FQNEAQ (reference sequence). The CDR3 is CASSRSPGLNTEAFF. The CDR3 DNA reads as TGTGCCAGCAGCCGTTCCCCGGGCCTAAACACTGAAGCTTTCTTT.

This clonotype was counted ten times or more. V gene TRBV12-3 or TRBV12-4 combines with J gene TRBJ2-3; 11 bases align to TRBD2. The CDR3 runs 15 residues. V lost 6 bases, J lost 4 bases, and 6 bases stayed unmatched. CDR3 residues: CASRTELAGADTQYF. The CDR3 DNA reads TGTGCCAGCAGGACAGAACTAGCGGGAGCAGATACGCAGTATTTT.

This clonotype was detected a few times. This rearrangement joins TRBV6-5 to TRBJ2-7; no definite D call. This CDR3 region has 11 residues. CDR1 is MNHEY, CDR2 SVGAGI, per germline. Trimming stripped 2 bases from V and 7 bases from J, with 6 bases between. CDR3 sequence: CASSYRREQYF. CDR3 in DNA: TGTGCCAGCAGTTACCGTCGGGAGCAGTACTTC.

This clonotype has only a few counts. The V and J genes are TRBV19 and TRBJ2-1; TRBD1 matches 10 bases. This CDR3 is built from 14 residues. Germline values: CDR1 LNHDA, CDR2 SQIVND (reference sequence). The J segment lost 9 bases and the V segment lost 6 bases, leaving 8 bases of the junction unmatched. CDR3 in DNA: TGTGCCAGTAGGGGGACAGGGGCGCGGGGTGAGCAGTTCTTC. It translates to CASRGTGARGEQFF.

This clonotype was recorded many times. Here the CDR3 DNA reads TGTGCCAGCAGTTCCCCCGGGGAGCTGTTTTTT. Its protein is CASSSPGELFF. The V gene is TRBV28, the J gene TRBJ2-2; D gene ambiguous. Germline V gives CDR1 MDHEN, CDR2 SYDVKM. V was trimmed by 4 bases and J by 6 bases, leaving 3 bases between them. The CDR3 totals 11 residues.

The J gene is TRBJ2-5, the V gene TRBV12-3 or TRBV12-4; D not resolved. V shed 4 bases and J shed 0 bases, with 12 bases lying between them. This CDR3 contains 15 residues. Here the CDR3 DNA reads TGTGCCAGCAGTTCTCTAGGGTCCCACCAAGAGACCCAGTACTTC. Translated, it gives CASSSLGSHQETQYF.

J is TRBJ2-5 and V is TRBV29-1; TRBD1 is a possible D gene (5 bases). The CDR3 has 12 residues. The germline gives CDR1 SQVTM, CDR2 ANQGSEA. Trimming pared 0 bases from V and 5 bases from J, leaving 7 bases between. CDR3 sequence (DNA): TGCAGCGTTGAAGAAGGGGCGGAGACCCAGTACTTC. Its translation: CSVEEGAETQYF. Full variable domain (remainder filled in from reference TRBV29-1 and TRBJ2-5): SAVISQKPSRDICQRGTSLTIQCQVDSQVTMMFWYRQQPGQSLTLIATANQGSEATYESGFVIDKFPISRPNLTFSTLTVSNMSPEDSSIYLCSVEEGAETQYFGPGTRLLVL.

Worth noting for this clonotype: Germline and junction disagree at one end, which may indicate a read error. The V gene is TRBV27, the J gene TRBJ1-5, with 7 bases matching TRBD1. CDR3 length: 14 residues. Germline V lookup: CDR1 MNHEY, CDR2 SMNVEV (reference sequence). The CDR3 bases are TGTGCCAGCAGTTTGGCAGGGGGTTATCAGCCCAAGCATTTT. Translated: CASSLAGGYQPKHF.

There are a few counts of this clonotype. V and J are TRBV7-3 and TRBJ1-1; TRBD1 might be the D (6 bases). The CDR3 totals 15 residues. Trimming removed 1 base at V and 1 base at J, with 10 bases between. Germline values: CDR1 SGHTA, CDR2 FQGTGA. For the CDR3, the DNA is TGTGCCAGCAGCTTAAGAGGGACAACGAACACTGAAGCTTTCTTT. This gives the protein CASSLRGTTNTEAFF.

The chain joins TRBV5-1 to TRBJ2-3; possibly TRBD1 or TRBD2 for D (5 bases each). Trimming stripped 0 bases from V and 5 bases from J, with 10 bases between. The length of the CDR3 is 14 residues. Per the germline V gene, CDR1 is SGHRS and CDR2 is YFSETQ. The CDR3 protein is CASSLGGVEDTQYF. CDR3 in DNA: TGCGCCAGCAGCTTGGGAGGGGTGGAAGATACGCAGTATTTT.